These 22 T cell receptor beta chains originate from one sample sequenced in a study of human T cells and chemical hapten exposure. TCRdb reanalysed the RACE reads using MiXCR and keeps one entry per CDR3 protein. This repertoire shows around 75,000 distinct CDR3 sequences, about a tenth found once; its top ten account for about 6.6%. Time point noted: patch test 2, 6 weeks after DPC sensitization. The treatment is: therapeutic diphenylcyclopropenone sensitization with weekly scalp DPC. The specimen was whole blood, collected in connection with sensitization to the hapten diphenylcyclopropenone (DPC). Receptors were obtained from a woman between 45 and 65 years old with alopecia areata. Some clones in this sample may be carry-over from other donors' samples.

This clonotype came up many times. The chain uses TRBV12-3 or TRBV12-4 and TRBJ1-1; no definite D call. This CDR3 has 14 residues. The V gene lost 5 bases and the J gene lost 1 base, with 11 bases spanning the gap. The CDR3 reads CASSHNRGNTEAFF. The CDR3 DNA reads TGTGCCAGCAGTCATAATCGGGGGAACACTGAAGCTTTCTTT.

This clonotype was recorded many times. The chain employs TRBV7-6 and TRBJ1-1; D gene uncertain. CDR1 SGHVS and CDR2 FNYEAQ come from the germline V gene. V lost 0 bases and J 0 bases, leaving 11 bases between the germline ends. This CDR3 has 16 amino acids. This CDR3 is CASSLAQPEMNTEAFF. CDR3 nucleotide sequence: TGTGCCAGCAGCTTAGCACAGCCAGAAATGAACACTGAAGCTTTCTTT.

This clonotype was seen ten or more times. V is TRBV29-1 and J is TRBJ1-2; D uncertain. Germline V gene lookup returns CDR1 SQVTM and CDR2 ANQGSEA. Between the trimmed V and J ends, which lost 1 base and 8 bases, there was a span of 8 bases. The CDR3 has 11 residues. In DNA, the CDR3 is TGCAGCGTTGAAGGGGAAGGAGGCTACACCTTC. Translation gives CSVEGEGGYTF.

The sample holds many counts of this clonotype. The chain recombines TRBV6-5 with TRBJ1-1; D ambiguous. Germline V lookup: CDR1 MNHEY, CDR2 SVGAGI. This CDR3 comprises 14 residues. Deletions cut 2 bases from V and 10 bases from J, with 17 bases between. CDR3 in amino acids: CASSYDNSFLRAFF. The CDR3 DNA is TGTGCCAGCAGTTACGACAACAGTTTCCTTCGAGCTTTCTTT.

This clonotype has at least ten counts. V gene TRBV6-5 combines with J gene TRBJ2-3; tentative D call: TRBD2 (5 bases). The V gene lost 8 bases and the J gene lost 3 bases, with 12 bases spanning the gap. This CDR3 spans 13 amino acids. Germline values: CDR1 MNHEY, CDR2 SVGAGI. CDR3 bases: TGTGCCAGCGGGCGACTACTGACAGATACGCAGTATTTT. Protein: CASGRLLTDTQYF.

There are many counts of this clonotype. The rearrangement links TRBV6-5 to TRBJ2-1; 9 bases are a match to TRBD1. The junction had 4 bases not matched to a gene; V was cut back by 5 bases and J by 5 bases. Looked up from germline, CDR1 is MNHEY and CDR2 is SVGAGI. The CDR3 covers 14 residues. In DNA, the CDR3 is TGTGCCAGCAGTCTCCGGACAGGGGACAATGAGCAGTTCTTC. Translating it yields CASSLRTGDNEQFF.

This clonotype was counted ten times or more. In DNA, the CDR3 is TGTGCCAGCAGCTATGGGACCCTCTACGAGCAGTACTTC. It encodes CASSYGTLYEQYF. The rearrangement uses TRBV7-9 and TRBJ2-7; D assignment may be TRBD1 or TRBD2 (5 bases each). Germline CDR1 reads SEHNR; CDR2 reads FQNEAQ (reference sequence). The V gene lost 4 bases and the J gene lost 3 bases, with 10 bases spanning the gap. The CDR3 runs 13 residues.

The chain links TRBV27 to TRBJ1-5; 8 positions agree with TRBD1. Germline trimming cut 5 bases from V and 4 bases from J; bases unmatched to any gene: 4. Germline values: CDR1 MNHEY, CDR2 SMNVEV (reference sequence). The length of the CDR3 is 14 residues. DNA of the CDR3: TGTGCCAGCAGTCAGGGGGCTTGGAATCAGCCCCAGCATTTT. This gives the protein CASSQGAWNQPQHF.

In its sample, this clonotype was seen many times. J is TRBJ2-1 and V is TRBV5-1; D is possibly TRBD2 (6 bases). Germline CDR1 is SGHRS and CDR2 is YFSETQ. The length of the CDR3 is 13 residues. V was shortened by 0 bases and J by 9 bases, with 10 bases between the two germline ends. CDR3: CASSLVTSTEQFF. CDR3 nucleotide sequence: TGCGCCAGCAGCTTGGTTACTAGCACTGAGCAGTTCTTC.

This clonotype was picked up many times. The chain recombines TRBV4-2 with TRBJ1-5; 9 bases are shared with TRBD1. The V gene's germline CDR1 is LGHNA and CDR2 YNFKEQ. V lost 6 bases and J lost 1; bases outside the gene matches: 4. The CDR3 has 15 amino acids. CDR3 loop: CASRRDRESNQPQHF. CDR3 coding DNA: TGTGCCAGCAGACGGGACAGGGAAAGCAATCAGCCCCAGCATTTT.

This clonotype has only a few counts. The rearrangement uses TRBV24-1 and TRBJ2-1; 12 bases fit TRBD2. From germline, CDR1 is KGHDR and CDR2 SFDVKD. V lost 5 bases, J lost 0 bases, and 4 bases stayed unmatched. This CDR3 spans 17 amino acids. CDR3 protein: CATSGPTSGGSYNEQFF. The CDR3, as DNA: TGTGCCACCAGTGGCCCGACTAGCGGGGGCTCCTACAATGAGCAGTTCTTC.

A word on this clonotype: A much larger clone lies one base from this, so it may be a read error. The rearrangement joins TRBV5-5 to TRBJ1-1; no reliable D call. Germline CDR1 is SGHKS and CDR2 is YYEKEE (reference sequence). This CDR3 comprises 16 residues. The CDR3 loop reads CASSTHGVPDNTVAFF. Written as DNA, the CDR3 is TGTGCCAGCAGCACCCACGGGGTTCCTGATAACACTGTAGCTTTCTTT.

This clonotype was counted ten times or more. This chain links TRBV4-2 with TRBJ1-1; no clear D. The CDR3 sequence is 15 residues long. V shed 3 bases and J shed 4 bases, with 15 bases lying between them. The V gene's germline CDR1 is LGHNA and CDR2 YNFKEQ. CDR3 nucleotides: TGTGCCAGCAGCCAGTTTAACGCAACGGGCACTGAAGCTTTCTTT. It codes for CASSQFNATGTEAFF.

This clonotype was recorded at least ten times. The chain joins TRBV19 to TRBJ1-2; a weak D match, TRBD1 (5 bases). The V gene lost 5 bases and the J gene lost 4 bases, with 17 bases spanning the gap. Germline values: CDR1 LNHDA, CDR2 SQIVND (reference sequence). The CDR3 contains 15 residues. The CDR3 DNA reads TGTGCCAGTAGTCCCACGGCAGGGACCCCCTATGGCTACACCTTC. The encoded protein is CASSPTAGTPYGYTF. Full variable domain (missing parts from reference TRBV19 and TRBJ1-2): DGGITQSPKYLFRKEGQNVTLSCEQNLNHDAMYWYRQDPGQGLRLIYYSQIVNDFQKGDIAEGYSVSREKKESFPLTVTSAQKNPTAFYLCASSPTAGTPYGYTFGSGTRLTVV.

This clonotype was seen ten or more times. The chain joins TRBV10-2 to TRBJ2-3; 9 bases map to TRBD2. Germline CDR1 and CDR2: WSHSY and SAAADI. The V gene end was trimmed by 8 bases and the J gene end by 1 base; junction bases not matched to a gene: 16. The CDR3 has 18 residues. The CDR3 bases are TGCGCCAGCGGCCCGTTGGCGGGAGGGCCTTTTGGCACAGATACGCAGTATTTT. Amino acids: CASGPLAGGPFGTDTQYF.

This clonotype was seen at least ten times. J is TRBJ2-3 and V is TRBV19, with a tentative D call TRBD2 (6 bases). This CDR3 has 14 amino acids. Germline V gene data show CDR1 as LNHDA and CDR2 as SQIVND (reference sequence). V was shortened by 8 bases and J by 2 bases, with 14 bases between the two germline ends. CDR3 protein: CASRDLKITDTQYF. CDR3 nucleotides: TGTGCCAGTCGGGACTTAAAGATCACAGATACGCAGTATTTT.

In the case of this clonotype: With a much larger clone just one base away, this may be a read error. CDR3 coding DNA: TGTGTCGCGACGACAGGGCTTAATGAAAAACTGTTTTTT. Amino acid sequence: CVATTGLNEKLFF. V usage is TRBV2 and J usage is TRBJ1-4; the match to TRBD1 covers 7 bases. Germline V gene lookup returns CDR1 SNHLY and CDR2 FYNNEI. The CDR3 is 13 amino acids.

The V call is TRBV28, the J call TRBJ1-1; 9 bases are shared with TRBD1. This CDR3 comprises 16 residues. CDR1 and CDR2 (germline): MDHEN, SYDVKM. Trimming cost V 2 bases and J 3 bases; bases outside gene matches: 7. The chain's CDR3 is CASSLEQGALDTEAFF. The CDR3 bases are TGTGCCAGCAGTTTAGAACAGGGGGCTTTGGACACTGAAGCTTTCTTT.

This clonotype has ten or more counts. This chain connects TRBV11-2 to TRBJ2-6, with D perhaps TRBD1 (6 bases). Germline CDR1 and CDR2: SGHAT and FQNNGV. With 3 bases removed from V and 2 bases from J, the gap between germline ends came to 20 bases. This CDR3 has 19 amino acids. The CDR3 reads CASSFYPGQLRAGANVLTF. Written as DNA, the CDR3 is TGTGCCAGCAGCTTTTACCCGGGACAATTACGCGCTGGGGCCAACGTCCTGACTTTC.

V is TRBV5-1 and J is TRBJ2-2; D remains ambiguous. The V gene's germline CDR1 is SGHRS and CDR2 YFSETQ. Trimming left V 2 bases short and J 2 bases short, with 10 bases between. The CDR3 spans 15 residues. DNA of the CDR3: TGCGCCAGCAGCTTAACAGCATTAAACACCGGGGAGCTGTTTTTT. Translating gives CASSLTALNTGELFF.

Note on this clonotype: A junction boundary mismatches the germline segment, possibly from a read error. CDR3 coding DNA: TGTGCCAGCTCGCCAACTTGGTTCCCCTTC. Its protein is CASSPTWFPF. The gene calls are TRBV18 and TRBJ1-2; D is undetermined. Germline V gives CDR1 KGHSH, CDR2 LQKENI. This CDR3 has 10 residues.

This clonotype was recorded many times. The chain couples TRBV28 to TRBJ2-3; TRBD2 agrees at 10 bases. Looked up from germline, CDR1 is MDHEN and CDR2 is SYDVKM. V gave up 6 bases and J gave up 7 bases; unmatched junction bases: 10. This CDR3 has 15 residues. The CDR3 DNA reads TGTGCCAGCAGCTTGAGCGGGAGGGCCAGGAATACGCAGTATTTT. Its translation is CASSLSGRARNTQYF.